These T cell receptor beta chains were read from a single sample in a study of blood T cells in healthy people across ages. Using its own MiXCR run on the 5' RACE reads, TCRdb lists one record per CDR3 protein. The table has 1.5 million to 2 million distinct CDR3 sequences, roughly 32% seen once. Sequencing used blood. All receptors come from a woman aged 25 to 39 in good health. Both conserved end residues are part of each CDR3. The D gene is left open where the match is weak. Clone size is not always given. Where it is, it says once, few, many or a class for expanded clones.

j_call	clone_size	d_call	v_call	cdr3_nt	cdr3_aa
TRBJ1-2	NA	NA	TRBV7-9	TGTGCCAGCAGCTCGTTCGGGGTTGTAAGCGGCTACACCTTC	CASSSFGVVSGYTF
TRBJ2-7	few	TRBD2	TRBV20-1	TGCAGTGCCCGACCTAGCGGGGGCCAGTTATCCTACGAGCAGTACTTC	CSARPSGGQLSYEQYF
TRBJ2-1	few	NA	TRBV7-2	TGTGCCAGCAGCCCCGGGAAGAACTACAATGAGCAGTTCTTC	CASSPGKNYNEQFF
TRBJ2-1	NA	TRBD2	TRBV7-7	TGTGCCAGCAGCCCGCGGGGGAATAACAATGAGCAGTTCTTC	CASSPRGNNNEQFF
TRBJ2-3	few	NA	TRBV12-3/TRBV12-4	TGTGCCAGCAGGACATCTCAAGTGCCAGATACGCAGTATTTT	CASRTSQVPDTQYF
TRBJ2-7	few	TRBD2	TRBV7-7	TGTGCCGGTTGGGGGGAAGTGAGGAGCGGGGCGACCTCCTACGAGCAGTACTTC	CAGWGEVRSGATSYEQYF
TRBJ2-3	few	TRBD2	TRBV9	TGTGCCAGCAGCGCACCCTACGGAGCGGGGGGACCCACAGATACGCAGTATTTT	CASSAPYGAGGPTDTQYF
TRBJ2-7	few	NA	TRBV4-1	TGCGCCAGCAGCCACGTTGACAGCCTACCCTACGAGCAGTACTTC	CASSHVDSLPYEQYF
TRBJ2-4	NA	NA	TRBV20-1	TGCAGTGCTAGTCGATATCAGGGGCAGAATCAGTACTTC	CSASRYQGQNQYF
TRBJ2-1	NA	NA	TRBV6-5	TGTGCCAGCAGTTCTTTAGGGTTGGTCAATGAGCAGTTCTTC	CASSSLGLVNEQFF
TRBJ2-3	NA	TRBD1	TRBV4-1	TGCGCCAGCAGCCAAGGGGACAGGGGAGGCACAGATACGCAGTATTTT	CASSQGDRGGTDTQYF
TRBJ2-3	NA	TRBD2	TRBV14	TGTGCCAGCAGCCAAGACCGGCTAGCGGGAGGTTCAGATACGCAGTATTTT	CASSQDRLAGGSDTQYF
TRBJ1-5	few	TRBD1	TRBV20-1	TGCAGCCTAGGACAGGGACCGTATAGCAATCAGCCCCAGCATTTT	CSLGQGPYSNQPQHF
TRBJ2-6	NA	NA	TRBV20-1	TGCAGTGCCCGAGGGGCCTCTGGGGCCAACGTCCTGACTTTC	CSARGASGANVLTF
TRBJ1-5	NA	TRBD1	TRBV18	TGTGCCAGCTCACCAGGGCCTGGGACAGGGCATCAGCCCCAGCATTTT	CASSPGPGTGHQPQHF
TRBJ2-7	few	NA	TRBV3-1	TGTGCCAGCAGCCGACCCCTCACGGGGCACTCCTACGAGCAGTACTTC	CASSRPLTGHSYEQYF
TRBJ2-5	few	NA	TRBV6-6	TGTGCCAGCAGTTACTCGGGGGCGCGGGGGACCCAGTACTTC	CASSYSGARGTQYF
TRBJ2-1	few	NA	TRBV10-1	TGCGCCAGCAGTGAGTACAGACAGTATCCCTACAATGAGCAGTTCTTC	CASSEYRQYPYNEQFF
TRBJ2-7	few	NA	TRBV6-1	TGTGCCAGCAGTGAAGCGCCCCTTCCGGTGACATTTCCCCCCTACGAGCAGTACTTC	CASSEAPLPVTFPPYEQYF
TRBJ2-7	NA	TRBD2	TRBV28	TGTGCCAGCAGTTCCGGACTAGCGGGAGCTTCGAGAAACGAGCAGTACTTC	CASSSGLAGASRNEQYF
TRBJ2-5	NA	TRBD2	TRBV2	TGTGCCAGCAGTATCGGGAGGACCTACAAGCAGTACTTC	CASSIGRTYKQYF
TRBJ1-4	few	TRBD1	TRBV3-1	TGTGCCAGCAGCCAAGAGGACCTGACAGGGGGTTTCGAAAAACTGTTTTTT	CASSQEDLTGGFEKLFF
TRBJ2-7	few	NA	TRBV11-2	TGTGCCAGCAGTTTAGTTTCCCAGGGTATTTACGAGCAGTACTTC	CASSLVSQGIYEQYF
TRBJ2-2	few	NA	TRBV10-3	TGTGCCATCAGTGATAGTGTTTCGAACACCGGGGAGCTGTTTTTT	CAISDSVSNTGELFF
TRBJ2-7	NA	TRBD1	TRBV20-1	TGCAGTGCTAGAGATGTTGACAGGGGGTACGAGCAGTACTTC	CSARDVDRGYEQYF
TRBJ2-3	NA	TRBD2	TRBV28	TGTGCCAGCAGCACTAGCGGGAGTCCGTATTTT	CASSTSGSPYF
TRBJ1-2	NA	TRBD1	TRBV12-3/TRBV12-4	TGTGCCAGCAGTTTAACTGGGACAGCTGCTAACTATGGCTACACCTTC	CASSLTGTAANYGYTF
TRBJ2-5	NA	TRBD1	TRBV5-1	TGCGCCAGCAGCTCGACAGGGATTCAAGAGATCCAGTACTTC	CASSSTGIQEIQYF
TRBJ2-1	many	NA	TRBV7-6	TGTGCCAGCAGCTTAGAAACCTCCGGTGCAGTTTACAATGAGCAGTTCTTC	CASSLETSGAVYNEQFF
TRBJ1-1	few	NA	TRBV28	TGTGCCAGCAGTCTAGGGCCTCGGGCGAACACTGAAGCTTTCTTT	CASSLGPRANTEAFF
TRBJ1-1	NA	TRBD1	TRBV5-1	TGCGCCAGCACCAATTCGGCGGGACAGGGAGGTCCGGAAGCTTTCTTT	CASTNSAGQGGPEAFF
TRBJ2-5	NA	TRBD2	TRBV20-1	TGCAGTGCCAGAAAACTAGCGGGCGAAAACCAAGAGACCCAGTACTTC	CSARKLAGENQETQYF
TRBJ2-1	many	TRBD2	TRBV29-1	TGCAGCGTTGGAACTAGCGGGGGCCGGAATGAGCAGTTCTTC	CSVGTSGGRNEQFF
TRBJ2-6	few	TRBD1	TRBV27	TGTGCCAGCAGTTTATCCGACAGGGCTGGGGCCAACGTCCTGACTTTC	CASSLSDRAGANVLTF
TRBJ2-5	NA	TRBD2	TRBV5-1	TGCGCCAGCAGCTTGGCGAAGACTAGCGGGGAGACCCAGTACTTC	CASSLAKTSGETQYF
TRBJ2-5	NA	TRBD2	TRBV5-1	TGCGCCAGCAGCTTATGGACTAGCCCATCATCTGAGACCCAGTACTTC	CASSLWTSPSSETQYF
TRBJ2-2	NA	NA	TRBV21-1	TGTGCCAGCAGCCTACCATTGGGGAGAACCGGGCCGAGGAACACCGGGGAGCTGTTTTTT	CASSLPLGRTGPRNTGELFF
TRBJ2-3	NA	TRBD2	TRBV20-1	TGCAGTGCGGGCGGGAGGGCCATCAAGAGCACAGATACGCAGTATTTT	CSAGGRAIKSTDTQYF
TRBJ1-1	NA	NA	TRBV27	TGTGCCAGCAGACCGGTGGGGGGGAAGACTGAAGCTTTCTTT	CASRPVGGKTEAFF
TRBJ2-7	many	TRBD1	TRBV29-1	TGCAGCGTCAAACTGAAGACAGGGAGTGCAAACGAGCAGTACTTC	CSVKLKTGSANEQYF
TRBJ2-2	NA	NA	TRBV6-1	TGTGCCAGCAGTGAACGTTCAACCGGGGAGCTGTTTTTT	CASSERSTGELFF
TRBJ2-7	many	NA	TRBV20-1	TGCAGTGCTAGCCCCTCAGGGGTGGAGCAGTACTTC	CSASPSGVEQYF
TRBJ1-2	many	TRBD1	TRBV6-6	TGTGCCAGCAGTTACTCGCCAGGGGGCGACTATGGCTACACCTTC	CASSYSPGGDYGYTF
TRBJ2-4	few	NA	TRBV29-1	TGCAGCGTTAGGGGGGAGTTGCGGGTCGGCATTCAGTACTTC	CSVRGELRVGIQYF
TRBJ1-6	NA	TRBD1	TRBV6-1	TGTGCCAGCAGTCGGACAGGGGTTGCAGAGTCACCCCTCCACTTT	CASSRTGVAESPLHF
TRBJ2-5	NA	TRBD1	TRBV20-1	TGCAGTGCTTTACAGGGGTCAACGACCCAGTACTTC	CSALQGSTTQYF